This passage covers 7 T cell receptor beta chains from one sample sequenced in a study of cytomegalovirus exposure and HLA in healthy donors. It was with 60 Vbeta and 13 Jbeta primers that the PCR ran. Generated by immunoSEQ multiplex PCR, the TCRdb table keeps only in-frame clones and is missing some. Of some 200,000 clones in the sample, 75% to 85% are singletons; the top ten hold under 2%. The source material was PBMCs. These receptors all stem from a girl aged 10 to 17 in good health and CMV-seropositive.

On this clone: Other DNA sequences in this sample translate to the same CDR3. The CDR3 coding sequence is TGTGCCAGCAGCTTTGGACAGGGGTATGGCTACACCTTC. Translating it yields CASSFGQGYGYTF. The chain recombines TRBV7-6 with TRBJ1-2, with TRBD1 matching 9 bases. CDR1 and CDR2 from the germline V gene are SGHVS and FNYEAQ. The CDR3 sequence is 13 residues long. Trimming removed 3 bases from V and 5 bases from J; junction bases left unmatched: 1.

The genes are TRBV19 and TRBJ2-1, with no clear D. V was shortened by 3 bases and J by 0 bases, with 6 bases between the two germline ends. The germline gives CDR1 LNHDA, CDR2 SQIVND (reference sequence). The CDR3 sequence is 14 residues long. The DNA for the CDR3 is TGTGCCAGTAGTATTTCTAGCTCCTACAATGAGCAGTTCTTC. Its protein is CASSISSSYNEQFF.

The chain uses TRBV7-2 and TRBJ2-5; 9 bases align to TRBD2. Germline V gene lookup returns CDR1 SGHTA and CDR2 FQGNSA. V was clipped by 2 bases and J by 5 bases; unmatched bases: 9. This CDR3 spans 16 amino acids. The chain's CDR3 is CASSLFAGGPGETQYF. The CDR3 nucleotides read TGTGCCAGCAGCTTATTTGCGGGGGGGCCAGGGGAGACCCAGTACTTC.

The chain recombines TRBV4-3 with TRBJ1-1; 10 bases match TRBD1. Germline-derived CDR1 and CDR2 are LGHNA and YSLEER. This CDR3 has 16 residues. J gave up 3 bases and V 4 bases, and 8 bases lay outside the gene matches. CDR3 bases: TGCGCCAGCAGCCGATACCGGGACAGGGGTCACACTGAAGCTTTCTTT. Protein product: CASSRYRDRGHTEAFF.

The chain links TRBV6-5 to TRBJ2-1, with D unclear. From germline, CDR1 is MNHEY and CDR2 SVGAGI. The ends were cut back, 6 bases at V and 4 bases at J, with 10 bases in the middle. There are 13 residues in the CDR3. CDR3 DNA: TGTGCCAGCAGACCCACGGGTTACAATGAGCAGTTCTTC. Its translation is CASRPTGYNEQFF.

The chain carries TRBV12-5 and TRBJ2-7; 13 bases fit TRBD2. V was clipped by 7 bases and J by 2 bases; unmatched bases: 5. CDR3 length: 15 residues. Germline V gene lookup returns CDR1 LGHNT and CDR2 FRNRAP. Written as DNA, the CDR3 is TGTGCTAGTGCCGAACTAGCGGGGGGGCCCTACGAGCAGTACTTC. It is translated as CASAELAGGPYEQYF.

CDR3 residues: CASSEWGDTYEQYF. Here the CDR3 DNA reads TGTGCCAGCAGTGAATGGGGGGATACCTACGAGCAGTACTTC. The chain couples TRBV25-1 to TRBJ2-7; a weak D match, TRBD2 (6 bases). The germline V gene has CDR1 MGHDK and CDR2 SYGVNS. The CDR3 covers 14 residues. Between the trimmed V and J ends, which lost 1 base and 2 bases, there was a span of 9 bases.